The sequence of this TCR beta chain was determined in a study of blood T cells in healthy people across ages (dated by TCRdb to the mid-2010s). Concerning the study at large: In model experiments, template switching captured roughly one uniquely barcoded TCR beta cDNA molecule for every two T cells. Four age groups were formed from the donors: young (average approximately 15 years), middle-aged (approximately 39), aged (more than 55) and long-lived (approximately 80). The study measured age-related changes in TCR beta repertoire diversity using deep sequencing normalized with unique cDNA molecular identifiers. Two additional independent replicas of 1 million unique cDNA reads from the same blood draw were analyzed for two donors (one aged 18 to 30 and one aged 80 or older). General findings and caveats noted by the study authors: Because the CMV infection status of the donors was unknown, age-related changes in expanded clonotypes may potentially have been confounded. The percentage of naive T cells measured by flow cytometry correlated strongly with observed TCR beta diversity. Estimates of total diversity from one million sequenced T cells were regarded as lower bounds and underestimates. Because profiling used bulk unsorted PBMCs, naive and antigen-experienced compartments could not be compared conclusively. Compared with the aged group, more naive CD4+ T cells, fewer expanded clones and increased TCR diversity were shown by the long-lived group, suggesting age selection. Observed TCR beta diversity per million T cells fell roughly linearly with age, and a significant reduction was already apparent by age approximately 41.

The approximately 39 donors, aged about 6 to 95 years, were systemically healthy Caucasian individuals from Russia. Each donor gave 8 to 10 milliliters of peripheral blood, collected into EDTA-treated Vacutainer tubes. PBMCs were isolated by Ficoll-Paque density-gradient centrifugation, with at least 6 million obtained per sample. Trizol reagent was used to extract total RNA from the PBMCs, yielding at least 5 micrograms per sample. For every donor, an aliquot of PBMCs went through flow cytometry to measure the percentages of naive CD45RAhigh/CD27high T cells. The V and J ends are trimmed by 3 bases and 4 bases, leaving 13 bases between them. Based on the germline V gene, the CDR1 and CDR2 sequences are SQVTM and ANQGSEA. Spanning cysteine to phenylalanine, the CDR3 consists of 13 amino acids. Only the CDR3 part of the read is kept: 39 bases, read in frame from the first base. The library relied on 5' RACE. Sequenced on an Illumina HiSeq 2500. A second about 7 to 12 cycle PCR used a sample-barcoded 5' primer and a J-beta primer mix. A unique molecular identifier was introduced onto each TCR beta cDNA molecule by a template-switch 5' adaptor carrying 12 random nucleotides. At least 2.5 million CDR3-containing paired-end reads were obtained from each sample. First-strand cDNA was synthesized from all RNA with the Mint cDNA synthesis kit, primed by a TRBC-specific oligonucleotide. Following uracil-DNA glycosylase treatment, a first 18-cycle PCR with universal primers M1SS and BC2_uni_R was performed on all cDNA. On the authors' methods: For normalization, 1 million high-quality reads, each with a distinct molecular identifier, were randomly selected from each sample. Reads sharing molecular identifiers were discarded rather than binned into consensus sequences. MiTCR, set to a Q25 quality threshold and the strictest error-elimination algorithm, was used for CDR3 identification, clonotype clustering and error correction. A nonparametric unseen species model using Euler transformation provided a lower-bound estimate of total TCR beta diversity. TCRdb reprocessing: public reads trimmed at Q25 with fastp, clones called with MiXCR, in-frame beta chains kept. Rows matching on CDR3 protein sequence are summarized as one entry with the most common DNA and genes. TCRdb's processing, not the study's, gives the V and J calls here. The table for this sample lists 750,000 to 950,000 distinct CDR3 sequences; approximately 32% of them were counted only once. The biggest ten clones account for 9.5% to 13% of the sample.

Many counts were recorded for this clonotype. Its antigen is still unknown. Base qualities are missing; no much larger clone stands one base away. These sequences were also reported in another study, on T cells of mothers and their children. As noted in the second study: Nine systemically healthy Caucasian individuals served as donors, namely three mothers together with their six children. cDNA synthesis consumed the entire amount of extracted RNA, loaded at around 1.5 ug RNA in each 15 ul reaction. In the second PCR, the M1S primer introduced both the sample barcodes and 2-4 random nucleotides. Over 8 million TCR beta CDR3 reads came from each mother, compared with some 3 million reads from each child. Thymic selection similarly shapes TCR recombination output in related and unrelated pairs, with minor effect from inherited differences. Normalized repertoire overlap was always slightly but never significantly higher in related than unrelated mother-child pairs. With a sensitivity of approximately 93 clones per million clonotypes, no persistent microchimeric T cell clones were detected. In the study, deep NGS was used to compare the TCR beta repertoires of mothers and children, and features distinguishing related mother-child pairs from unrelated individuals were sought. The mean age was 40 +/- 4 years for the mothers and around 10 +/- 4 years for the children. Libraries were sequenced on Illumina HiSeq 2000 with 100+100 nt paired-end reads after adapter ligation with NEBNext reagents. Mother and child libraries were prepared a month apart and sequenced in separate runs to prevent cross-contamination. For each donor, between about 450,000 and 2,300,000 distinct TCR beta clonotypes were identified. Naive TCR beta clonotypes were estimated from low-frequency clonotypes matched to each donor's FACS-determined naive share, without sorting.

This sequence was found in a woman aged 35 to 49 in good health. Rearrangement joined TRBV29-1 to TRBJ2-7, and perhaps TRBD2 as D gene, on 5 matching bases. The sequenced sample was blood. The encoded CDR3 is CSVEGSDSYEQYF. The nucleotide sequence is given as TGCAGCGTTGAGGGTAGCGACTCTTACGAGCAGTACTTC.